The sequence of this TCR beta chain was determined in a study of persistence of HIV-infected CD4 T cells. Overall study: Anti-CD3/anti-CD28 stimulation activated a higher proportion of cells than antigen stimulation, with lower memory fraction.

Points on this clone: The target antigen is unknown.

This was the immunoSEQ version 4 assay in survey mode. Clones were read by immunoSEQ multiplex PCR, and TCRdb kept only the in-frame ones, dropping some. The table has roughly 41,000 clones, over 80% seen once. Germline CDR1 reads LGHDT; CDR2 reads YNNKEL (reference sequence). CDR3 size: 13 residues. V was clipped by 0 bases and J by 8 bases, with 10 bases between them. Cells were stimulated nonspecifically with anti-CD3/anti-CD28 magnetic beads. Responding CD4+ T cells were sorted by upregulation of both CD40 ligand and CD69. Study-wide points: Degenerate expanded CDR3beta sequences were enriched among CMV- and Gag-responding cells.

The material was CD4+ T cells sorted from PBMCs after approximately 20-hour stimulation, obtained from a patient who received antiretroviral therapy. The V call is TRBV3-1 (or the pseudogene TRBV3-2), the J call TRBJ1-1; D may be TRBD1 (6 bases). The TCR was taken from an adult man with HIV who was CMV-seropositive. The chain's CDR3 is CASSQEGRGEAFF. The CDR3 DNA follows: TGTGCCAGCAGCCAAGAGGGCAGGGGAGAAGCTTTCTTT.